The entry below gives a single TCR beta chain sequence along with its context. Antigen unknown. This table comes from immunoSEQ multiplex PCR, and its TCRdb copy is limited to in-frame clones, with some not included. There are roughly 100,000 clones in the sample; about nine tenths occur only once, and under 0.35% lies in the top ten. This specimen belongs to a study of OX40 agonist ivuxolimab in advanced cancers. The study's findings and limits: More expanded clones were seen, on average, in CD8+ T cells than in CD4+.

V was cut by 3 bases and J by 0 bases, with 16 bases left in between. CDR3 length: 17 amino acids. Germline V lookup: CDR1 MNHEY, CDR2 SMNVEV (reference sequence). The sequenced sample was CD4+ or CD8+ T cells sorted from blood, obtained in a trial of the OX40 agonist ivuxolimab. The chain combines TRBV27 with TRBJ2-3; D may be TRBD1 or TRBD2 (5 bases each). This sequence was found in an adult with an advanced solid tumor such as melanoma, head and neck, liver or kidney cancer. The DNA of the CDR3 is TGTGCCAGCAGTTTGGGACCTGACCCCTATAGCACAGATACGCAGTATTTT. This codes for CASSLGPDPYSTDTQYF.